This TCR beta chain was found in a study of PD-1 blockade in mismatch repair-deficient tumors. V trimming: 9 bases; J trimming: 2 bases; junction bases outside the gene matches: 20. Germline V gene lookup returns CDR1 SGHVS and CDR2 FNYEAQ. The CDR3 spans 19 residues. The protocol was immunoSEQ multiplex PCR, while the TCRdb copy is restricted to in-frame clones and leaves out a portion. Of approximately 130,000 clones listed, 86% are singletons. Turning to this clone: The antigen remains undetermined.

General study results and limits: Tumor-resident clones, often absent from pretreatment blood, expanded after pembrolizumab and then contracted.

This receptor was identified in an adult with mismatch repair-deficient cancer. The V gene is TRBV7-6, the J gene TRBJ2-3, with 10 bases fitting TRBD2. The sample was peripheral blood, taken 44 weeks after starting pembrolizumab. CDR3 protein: CARAPSKFTSGDLTDTQYF. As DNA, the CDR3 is TGTGCCAGAGCCCCGTCTAAGTTTACTAGCGGGGACCTCACAGATACGCAGTATTTT.